A single sample gave rise to the 12 T cell receptor beta chains below, sequenced in a study of blood T cell repertoires in COVID-19. Some clones are missing from TCRdb's copy, which holds only in-frame ones; the method was immunoSEQ multiplex PCR. The sample contains about 100,000 clones, 80% to 90% of which appear only once. Material for sequencing was peripheral blood. The receptors were sampled from a man older than 75 with COVID-19, enrolled during active disease.

The chain has TRBV14 and TRBJ2-1; 7 bases align to TRBD1. The germline gives CDR1 SGHDN, CDR2 FVKESK. The CDR3 consists of 13 residues. J was trimmed by 9 bases and V by 1 base; bases with no gene match: 3. CDR3 nucleotide sequence: TGTGCCAGCAGCCAAGGACAGGGCAGTGAGCAGTTCTTC. It codes for CASSQGQGSEQFF. Full variable domain (rest looked up from reference TRBV14 and TRBJ2-1): EAGVTQFPSHSVIEKGQTVTLRCDPISGHDNLYWYRRVMGKEIKFLLHFVKESKQDESGMPNNRFLAERTGGTYSTLKVQPAELEDSGVYFCASSQGQGSEQFFGPGTRLTVL.

The chain carries TRBV27 and TRBJ1-3; 8 bases agree with TRBD1. Germline values: CDR1 MNHEY, CDR2 SMNVEV (reference sequence). After removal of 4 bases from V and 0 bases from J, the junction contained 8 bases not matched to a gene. The CDR3 is 17 residues long. The CDR3 DNA sequence: TGTGCCAGCAGTTCCGCAGGGGGCATTTTCTCTGGAAACACCATATATTTT. Its translation: CASSSAGGIFSGNTIYF.

The V gene is TRBV9, the J gene TRBJ2-7; no reliable D call. Deletions cut 1 base from V and 2 bases from J, with 10 bases between. This CDR3 has 14 amino acids. The germline CDR1 and CDR2 sequences are SGDLS and YYNGEE. CDR3 protein: CASSVLRGPYEQYF. The CDR3 DNA reads TGTGCCAGCAGCGTACTTCGTGGGCCCTACGAGCAGTACTTC.

The gene calls are TRBV10-3 and TRBJ2-6, with TRBD1 identical over 7 bases. This CDR3 spans 16 amino acids. Germline loops: CDR1 ENHRY, CDR2 SYGVKD. J gave up 0 bases and V 8 bases, and 7 bases lay outside the gene matches. CDR3 DNA: TGTGCCATCCCCGGGACAGCAAGCTCTGGGGCCAACGTCCTGACTTTC. Its protein is CAIPGTASSGANVLTF.

The V gene is TRBV6-5, the J gene TRBJ1-2, with D possibly matching TRBD1 (5 bases). Trimming left V 7 bases short and J 6 bases short, with 12 bases between. The germline V gene has CDR1 MNHEY and CDR2 SVGAGI. The CDR3 runs 12 residues. CDR3 DNA: TGTGCCAGCATGCTAAGGACAAATGGCTACACCTTC. It encodes CASMLRTNGYTF.

The chain is built from TRBV6-6 and TRBJ1-2; D is possibly TRBD1 (5 bases). Germline loops: CDR1 MNHNY, CDR2 SVGAGI (reference sequence). V lost 7 bases, J lost 8 bases, and 11 bases lay in between. This CDR3 contains 11 residues. CDR3 in amino acids: CASIKGMGYTF. The CDR3 DNA follows: TGTGCCAGCATAAAGGGGATGGGCTACACCTTC.

This clone was picked up one time. The rearrangement uses TRBV30 and TRBJ2-5; 8 bases line up with TRBD2. Trimming removed 3 bases from V and 4 bases from J; junction bases left unmatched: 7. This CDR3 has 14 residues. In germline, CDR1 is GTSNPN, CDR2 SVGIG (reference sequence). The CDR3 sequence: CAWRPGGIRETQYF. Here the CDR3 DNA reads TGTGCCTGGAGGCCGGGAGGGATACGAGAGACCCAGTACTTC.

The rearrangement links TRBV7-2 to TRBJ1-1; D possibly corresponds to TRBD1 (6 bases). The CDR3 has 15 amino acids. Germline V gene lookup returns CDR1 SGHTA and CDR2 FQGNSA. Deletions cut 1 base from V and 5 bases from J, with 14 bases between. The CDR3 reads CASSLDNRVRTEAFF. The CDR3 DNA follows: TGTGCCAGCAGCTTAGATAACAGGGTTCGTACTGAAGCTTTCTTT.

The chain links TRBV19 to TRBJ2-6; D not certain. The V end was cut by 6 bases, the J end by 0 bases, with 12 bases between. Looked up from germline, CDR1 is LNHDA and CDR2 is SQIVND (reference sequence). The CDR3 spans 16 residues. CDR3 sequence (DNA): TGTGCCAGTAGGATTAAAACAACCTCTGGGGCCAACGTCCTGACTTTC. Translated, it gives CASRIKTTSGANVLTF.

This chain joins TRBV28 and TRBJ2-7; D might be TRBD1 (5 bases). Germline V gene data show CDR1 as MDHEN and CDR2 as SYDVKM. This CDR3 has 14 residues. V lost 3 bases, J lost 0 bases, and 9 bases lay in between. The CDR3 DNA reads as TGTGCCAGCAGTTTTTCCAGGGTCTCCTACGAGCAGTACTTC. Translation gives CASSFSRVSYEQYF.

The chain recombines TRBV5-1 with TRBJ2-1; perhaps TRBD2 as D (5 bases). Germline V gene data show CDR1 as SGHRS and CDR2 as YFSETQ. This CDR3 is 16 amino acids long. Trimming removed 3 bases from V and 0 bases from J, with 13 bases in between. Written as DNA, the CDR3 is TGCGCCAGCAGCTCCTTCGGACTCCTCTCCTACAATGAGCAGTTCTTC. Protein sequence: CASSSFGLLSYNEQFF. Variable domain in full (rest from reference TRBV5-1 and TRBJ2-1): KAGVTQTPRYLIKTRGQQVTLSCSPISGHRSVSWYQQTPGQGLQFLFEYFSETQRNKGNFPGRFSGRQFSNSRSEMNVSTLELGDSALYLCASSSFGLLSYNEQFFGPGTRLTVL.

The chain uses TRBV19 and TRBJ1-6, with 9 bases fitting TRBD1. The CDR3 is 15 residues long. V lost 2 bases and J lost 7; bases outside the gene matches: 3. The V gene's germline CDR1 is LNHDA and CDR2 SQIVND (reference sequence). The CDR3 spells CASSIRGQGNSPLHF. Here the CDR3 DNA reads TGTGCCAGTAGTATAAGGGGACAGGGAAATTCACCCCTCCACTTT.